The clone carrying this TCR beta chain is a singleton in its sample. These data belong to a study of T cell changes during pregnancy in multiple sclerosis. V was shortened by 4 bases and J by 4 bases, with 8 bases between the two germline ends. Germline V gives CDR1 SGHAT, CDR2 FQNNGV. This CDR3 has 12 residues. The assay was immunoSEQ multiplex PCR, and TCRdb's table has in-frame clones only and misses some. The sample lists about 110,000 clones, 85% to 95% occurring once. The TCR sequence derives from a female donor with multiple sclerosis, enrolled in a pregnancy study. V gene TRBV11-2 combines with J gene TRBJ2-7; no clear D gene. The source was peripheral blood, collected after pregnancy. CDR3 DNA sequence: TGTGCCAGCAGCTCCGGTTTTTACGAGCAGTACTTC. This encodes CASSSGFYEQYF.